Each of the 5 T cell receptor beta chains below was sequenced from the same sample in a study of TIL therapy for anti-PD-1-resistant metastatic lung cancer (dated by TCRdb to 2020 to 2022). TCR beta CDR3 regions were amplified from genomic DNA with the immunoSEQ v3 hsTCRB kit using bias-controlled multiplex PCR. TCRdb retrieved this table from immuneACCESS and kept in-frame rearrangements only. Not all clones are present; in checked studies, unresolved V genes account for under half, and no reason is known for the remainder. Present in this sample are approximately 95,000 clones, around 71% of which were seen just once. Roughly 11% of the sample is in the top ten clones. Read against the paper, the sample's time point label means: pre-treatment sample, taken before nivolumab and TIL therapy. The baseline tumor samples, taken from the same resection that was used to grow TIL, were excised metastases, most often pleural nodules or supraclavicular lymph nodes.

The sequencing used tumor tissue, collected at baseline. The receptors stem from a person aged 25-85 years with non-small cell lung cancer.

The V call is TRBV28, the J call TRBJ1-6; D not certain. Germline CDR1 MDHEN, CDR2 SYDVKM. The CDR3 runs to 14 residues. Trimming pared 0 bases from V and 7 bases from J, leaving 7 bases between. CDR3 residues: CASSLWTENSPLHF. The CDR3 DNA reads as TGTGCCAGCAGTTTATGGACCGAGAATTCACCCCTCCACTTT.

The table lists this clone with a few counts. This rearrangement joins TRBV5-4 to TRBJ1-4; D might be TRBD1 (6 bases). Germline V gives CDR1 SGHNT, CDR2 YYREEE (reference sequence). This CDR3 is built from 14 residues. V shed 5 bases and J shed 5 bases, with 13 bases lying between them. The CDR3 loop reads CASSQGGSNEKLFF. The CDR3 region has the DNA TGTGCCAGCAGTCAAGGGGGATCCAATGAAAAACTGTTTTTT.

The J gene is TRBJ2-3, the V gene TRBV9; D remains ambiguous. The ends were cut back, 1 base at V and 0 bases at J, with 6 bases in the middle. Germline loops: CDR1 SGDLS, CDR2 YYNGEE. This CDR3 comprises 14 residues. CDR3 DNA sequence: TGTGCCAGCAGCGTAAGGGTAAGCACAGATACGCAGTATTTT. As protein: CASSVRVSTDTQYF.

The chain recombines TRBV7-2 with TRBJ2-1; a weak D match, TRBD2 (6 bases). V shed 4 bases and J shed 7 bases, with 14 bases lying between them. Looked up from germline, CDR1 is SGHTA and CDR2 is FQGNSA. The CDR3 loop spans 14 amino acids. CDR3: CASSYRDSRNEQFF. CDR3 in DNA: TGTGCCAGCAGCTACCGGGACTCACGTAATGAGCAGTTCTTC.

Written as DNA, the CDR3 is TGTGCCAGTAGTATGAATCCGGGACAGGCTAACTATGGCTACACCTTC. It codes for CASSMNPGQANYGYTF. V and J are TRBV19 and TRBJ1-2; 8 nucleotides match TRBD1. CDR3 length equals 16 residues. Trimming cost V 3 bases and J 0 bases; bases outside gene matches: 6. Looked up from germline, CDR1 is LNHDA and CDR2 is SQIVND (reference sequence).